Below are 21 T cell receptor beta chains sequenced from a single sample in a study of blood T cell repertoires in COVID-19. The method was immunoSEQ multiplex PCR; TCRdb's version includes in-frame clones alone and lacks a portion of them. The table includes roughly 700,000 clones, about 87% detected once. Input material: peripheral blood. All receptors derive from a young woman with acute or convalescent COVID-19.

Only a few counts were recorded for this clone. This rearrangement joins TRBV10-3 to TRBJ1-5; 7 bases are a match to TRBD1. The CDR3 runs 15 residues. V trimming: 4 bases; J trimming: 6 bases; junction bases outside the gene matches: 9. Germline CDR1 reads ENHRY; CDR2 reads SYGVKD. Here the CDR3 reads CAISGTGGPGQPQHF. CDR3 sequence (DNA): TGTGCCATCAGTGGGACAGGCGGCCCGGGTCAGCCCCAGCATTTT.

The chain combines TRBV7-9 with TRBJ2-1, with TRBD2 as a possible D gene (6 bases). CDR3 size: 12 residues. Germline assignment: CDR1 SEHNR and CDR2 FQNEAQ (reference sequence). Trimming cost V 5 bases and J 8 bases, with 10 bases left between them. The CDR3 spells CASSRLGDEQFF. The CDR3, as DNA: TGTGCCAGCAGCCGACTAGGCGATGAGCAGTTCTTC.

This clone showed up just a few times. The genes are TRBV7-3 and TRBJ2-1, with TRBD2 matching 7 bases. The germline V gene encodes CDR1 SGHTA and CDR2 FQGTGA. V lost 3 bases, J lost 3 bases, and 5 bases stayed unmatched. The CDR3 consists of 15 residues. CDR3 in DNA: TGTGCCAGCAGCTTCGGGCGGGGGTTCTACAATGAGCAGTTCTTC. Encoded protein: CASSFGRGFYNEQFF.

This rearrangement joins TRBV2 to TRBJ2-2; tentatively, D is TRBD1 (6 bases). CDR3 length: 17 residues. V was trimmed by 7 bases and J by 1 base, leaving 19 bases between them. Per germline, CDR1 SNHLY and CDR2 FYNNEI. The CDR3, as DNA: TGTGCCAGCACACTTACGAACCTACAGGGGAACACCGGGGAGCTGTTTTTT. Its translation: CASTLTNLQGNTGELFF.

The chain is built from TRBV7-9 and TRBJ1-2; D unclear. The CDR3 contains 17 residues. CDR1 SEHNR and CDR2 FQNEAQ come from the germline V gene (reference sequence). V dropped 2 bases and J dropped 6 bases, with 22 bases sitting between them. CDR3 nucleotide sequence: TGTGCCAGCAGCTTACCCTACACCCCCGGGGAATATAATGGCTACACCTTC. Its translation is CASSLPYTPGEYNGYTF.

This chain links TRBV5-1 with TRBJ1-1; the match to TRBD1 covers 7 bases. Germline values: CDR1 SGHRS, CDR2 YFSETQ. V trimming: 0 bases; J trimming: 0 bases; junction bases outside the gene matches: 5. The CDR3 has 16 amino acids. The CDR3 loop reads CASSLAGTVMNTEAFF. The CDR3 DNA reads as TGCGCCAGCAGCTTGGCCGGGACAGTCATGAACACTGAAGCTTTCTTT.

This chain uses TRBV19 with TRBJ1-4; no reliable D call. This CDR3 has 12 amino acids. Germline V gene sequence: CDR1 LNHDA, CDR2 SQIVND (reference sequence). Trimming removed 3 bases at V and 13 bases at J, with 12 bases between. CDR3 residues: CASSIRTGILFF. CDR3 DNA sequence: TGTGCCAGTAGTATTCGAACGGGGATACTGTTTTTT.

The chain carries TRBV30 and TRBJ1-1; weak D call: TRBD1 (5 bases). The CDR3 has 14 amino acids. In germline, CDR1 is GTSNPN, CDR2 SVGIG (reference sequence). Between the trimmed V and J ends, which lost 2 bases and 4 bases, there was a span of 14 bases. The CDR3 DNA is TGTGCCTGGAGTCCCCTCGGGGGTAGCACTGAAGCTTTCTTT. It specifies CAWSPLGGSTEAFF.

The chain links TRBV19 to TRBJ1-5, with TRBD1 identical over 7 bases. The V segment lost 1 base and the J segment 2 bases; nucleotides outside the gene matches: 2. CDR1 and CDR2 (germline): LNHDA, SQIVND (reference sequence). The CDR3 covers 15 residues. CDR3 sequence: CASSIGQGGNQPQHF. CDR3 DNA: TGTGCCAGTAGTATAGGCCAGGGGGGCAATCAGCCCCAGCATTTT.

The chain employs TRBV3-1 (or the pseudogene TRBV3-2) and TRBJ2-7, with 12 nucleotides matching TRBD2. The J segment lost 3 bases and the V segment lost 3 bases, leaving 3 bases of the junction unmatched. The CDR3 has 15 amino acids. Germline V gene sequence: CDR1 LGHDT, CDR2 YNNKEL (reference sequence). The chain's CDR3 is CASSQEGLAGYEQYF. The CDR3 region has the DNA TGTGCCAGCAGCCAGGAGGGACTAGCGGGCTACGAGCAGTACTTC.

V is TRBV4-1 and J is TRBJ1-1; D is unresolved. The CDR3 length is 15 residues. Trimming removed 0 bases from V and 1 base from J, with 9 bases in between. Germline V gene data show CDR1 as MGHRA and CDR2 as YSYEKL. CDR3 coding DNA: TGCGCCAGCAGCCAAGAGGGAGCAGGGAACACTGAAGCTTTCTTT. Protein product: CASSQEGAGNTEAFF.

The chain combines TRBV11-2 with TRBJ1-2; D remains unclear. This CDR3 spans 13 amino acids. Trimming took 1 base from V and 6 from J, leaving 9 bases between them. The V gene's germline CDR1 is SGHAT and CDR2 FQNNGV. The CDR3 is CASSLGTSDGYTF. For the CDR3, the DNA is TGTGCCAGCAGCTTAGGGACTTCCGATGGCTACACCTTC.

The chain has TRBV4-3 and TRBJ1-2; TRBD1 aligns across 7 bases. The CDR3 extends over 15 amino acids. The germline gives CDR1 LGHNA, CDR2 YSLEER. V lost 4 bases, J lost 0 bases, and 5 bases stayed unmatched. Here the CDR3 reads CASSPVTGPNYGYTF. DNA of the CDR3: TGCGCCAGCAGCCCCGTGACAGGGCCTAACTATGGCTACACCTTC.

The chain uses TRBV4-3 and TRBJ2-1; TRBD2 matches 16 bases. CDR1 is LGHNA and CDR2 is YSLEER in the germline V gene. This CDR3 is 16 amino acids long. V trimming: 3 bases; J trimming: 4 bases; junction bases outside the gene matches: 0. CDR3 in amino acids: CASSQGLAGGYNEQFF. Here the CDR3 DNA reads TGCGCCAGCAGCCAGGGACTAGCGGGAGGGTACAATGAGCAGTTCTTC.

The gene calls are TRBV19 and TRBJ1-1; TRBD1 might be the D (5 bases). Germline CDR1 LNHDA, CDR2 SQIVND (reference sequence). This CDR3 is built from 16 residues. Trimming shortened V by 7 bases and J by 4 bases, and 22 bases separated the two germline ends. CDR3 sequence (DNA): TGTGCCAGTACCCGTCGTCGGGGGGAAGTGGGCACTGAAGCTTTCTTT. Protein: CASTRRRGEVGTEAFF.

V gene TRBV6-6 combines with J gene TRBJ1-3; D ambiguous. Trimming took off 5 bases at V and 0 bases at J, with 11 bases between the two ends. This CDR3 is 15 amino acids long. The V gene's germline CDR1 is MNHNY and CDR2 SVGAGI (reference sequence). The DNA for the CDR3 is TGTGCCAGCAGTCCTTACAAGCGCTCTGGAAACACCATATATTTT. Its protein product is CASSPYKRSGNTIYF.

The chain recombines TRBV7-8 with TRBJ1-5, with D perhaps matching TRBD1 (6 bases). The CDR3 contains 14 residues. Germline values: CDR1 SGHVS, CDR2 FQNEAQ. V gave up 3 bases and J gave up 6 bases, with 12 bases separating them. The CDR3 bases are TGTGCCAGCAGCTTTGGGGGGGCAGGTCAGCCCCAGCATTTT. Protein: CASSFGGAGQPQHF.

The gene calls are TRBV14 and TRBJ1-2; 8 bases agree with TRBD1. J was trimmed by 8 bases and V by 6 bases; bases with no gene match: 8. Per the germline V gene, CDR1 is SGHDN and CDR2 is FVKESK. This CDR3 has 13 residues. In nucleotides, the CDR3 is TGTGCCAGCAGAAGGACAGGGCACGGCGGCTACACCTTC. This translates into CASRRTGHGGYTF.

The chain links TRBV29-1 to TRBJ1-2; no definite D call. V shed 3 bases and J shed 1 base, with 24 bases lying between them. Germline-derived CDR1 and CDR2 are SQVTM and ANQGSEA. The CDR3 runs to 18 residues. CDR3 residues: CSVDRGGLHTNINYGYTF. The CDR3 DNA is TGCAGCGTTGACCGTGGAGGACTGCATACAAATATTAACTATGGCTACACCTTC.

V and J are TRBV5-6 and TRBJ1-2; D unclear. This CDR3 region has 15 residues. Germline values: CDR1 SGHDT, CDR2 YYEEEE. V lost 0 bases and J lost 4, with 13 bases in between. The DNA for the CDR3 is TGTGCCAGCAGCTTGGCCGGTGGTTTCGGCTATGGCTACACCTTC. Amino acid sequence: CASSLAGGFGYGYTF.

This clone was detected once. The CDR3, as DNA: TGTGCCAGCACGAAACAGGGGGCGCCCACAGATACGCAGTATTTT. Protein product: CASTKQGAPTDTQYF. The V gene is TRBV6-5, the J gene TRBJ2-3, with TRBD1 matching 9 bases. Trimming removed 7 bases from V and 2 bases from J; junction bases left unmatched: 7. The germline V gene has CDR1 MNHEY and CDR2 SVGAGI. There are 15 residues in the CDR3.